These T cell receptor beta chains were read from a single sample in a study of shared clonotypes between healthy human individuals. Clones were read by immunoSEQ multiplex PCR, and TCRdb kept only the in-frame ones, dropping some. This table holds roughly 2.2 million clones, about 90% found once. The sample consisted of naive CD4+ T cells from PBMCs. These receptors were obtained from a man between 18 and 35 years old in good health. Some clones in this sample may be carry-over from other donors' samples. CDR3s include the opening cysteine and the closing phenylalanine or tryptophan. A D gene is named only where the DNA matches it firmly. Clone size appears in some rows only: once, few, many, or a class for an expanded clone.

. | TRBJ2-6 | . | TRBV19 | TGTGCCAGTACCTTGTACGGGTCCGGGTCTGGGGCCAACGTCCTGACTTTC | CASTLYGSGSGANVLTF
. | TRBJ2-3 | . | TRBV5-4 | TGTGCCAGCAGCTTGCCCCGCACAGATACGCAGTATTTT | CASSLPRTDTQYF
once | TRBJ2-5 | . | TRBV5-1 | TGCGCCAGCAGCCTTATTGGGACCAGGGCGGAGACCCAGTACTTC | CASSLIGTRAETQYF
. | TRBJ1-3 | TRBD1 | TRBV9 | TGTGCCAGCAGCGTAGATCCGGGACAGGGTTCTGGAAACACCATATATTTT | CASSVDPGQGSGNTIYF
. | TRBJ1-3 | . | TRBV18 | TGTGCCAGCTCACCAAACAGCGACTCTGGAAACACCATATATTTT | CASSPNSDSGNTIYF
. | TRBJ2-3 | . | TRBV11-3 | TGTGCCAGCAGCTTAGGACAGCGGACCACAGATACGCAGTATTTT | CASSLGQRTTDTQYF
. | TRBJ1-1 | . | TRBV6-5 | TGTGCCAGCAGTCCCACAACAGCCGCTGAAGCTTTCTTT | CASSPTTAAEAFF
. | TRBJ2-3 | TRBD2 | TRBV5-1 | TGCGCCAGCAGCGAACAACTAGCGGGGATTCTCACAGATACGCAGTATTTT | CASSEQLAGILTDTQYF
. | TRBJ1-5 | TRBD1 | TRBV18 | TGTGCCAGCTCACCGCGGGGACAGGGGGCGCGGCAGCCCCAGCATTTT | CASSPRGQGARQPQHF
. | TRBJ1-2 | . | TRBV6-6 | TGTGCCAGCAGATCGGTGTTCTATGGCTACACCTTC | CASRSVFYGYTF
few | TRBJ1-1 | . | TRBV7-6 | TGTGCCAGCAGAAGGGGTTTGAACACTGAAGCTTTCTTT | CASRRGLNTEAFF
. | TRBJ1-5 | TRBD1 | TRBV6-5 | TGTGCCAGCAGTACACAGGGGGCGTCGGGTCAGCCCCAGCATTTT | CASSTQGASGQPQHF
. | TRBJ2-6 | . | TRBV11-2 | TGTGCCAGCAGCCTAAGCTCTGGGGCCAACGTCCTGACTTTC | CASSLSSGANVLTF
. | TRBJ2-2 | TRBD2 | TRBV15 | TGTGCCACCAGCAGGGGACTAGCGGGAGTGGAGACCGGGGAGCTGTTTTTT | CATSRGLAGVETGELFF